Given below is one T cell receptor (beta chain) in context. These data come from a study of T cell responses to AZD1222 COVID-19 vaccine. Germline assignment: CDR1 GTSNPN and CDR2 SVGIG (reference sequence). CDR3 length equals 11 residues. Trimming pared 4 bases from V and 5 bases from J, leaving 9 bases between. Clones were sequenced by immunoSEQ multiplex PCR, and TCRdb holds only the in-frame ones, with some missing. The data contain 75,000 to 100,000 clones, roughly 86% of them singletons. The chain has TRBV30 and TRBJ2-7, with D maybe TRBD1 (6 bases). The sample here was peripheral blood, taken on day 0 of AZD1222 vaccination. This clonotype originated in an adult in good health. The DNA for the CDR3 is TGTGCCTGGACAGGGGTGGACGAGCAGTACTTC. It specifies CAWTGVDEQYF. Supplemented by reference TRBV30 and TRBJ2-7, the full variable domain reads SQTIHQWPATLVQPVGSPLSLECTVEGTSNPNLYWYRQAAGRGLQLLFYSVGIGQISSEVPQNLSASRPQDRQFILSSKKLLLSDSGFYLCAWTGVDEQYFGPGTRLTVT.